The clone carrying this T cell receptor (beta chain) was detected only a few times. Antigen unknown. This entry comes from a study of T cell responses to AZD1222 COVID-19 vaccine. At the level of the study: Recipients boosted at about 4 weeks or about 12 weeks are pooled. Study-level results: Along spike, vaccine-associated CD4 TCRs were found throughout, with dominance at 160-218 and 743-854. The study sampled repertoires only after the peak T cell response. Just six or seven AZD1222 recipients tested seropositive at baseline.

Some clones are missing from TCRdb's copy, which holds only in-frame ones; the method was immunoSEQ multiplex PCR. The data contain about 140,000 clones, about 90% of them singletons. With V trimmed by 8 bases and J by 7 bases, 12 bases remained unmatched. Germline loops: CDR1 MDHEN, CDR2 SYDVKM. The CDR3 contains 15 residues. The origin of this receptor is an adult in good health. The sample consisted of peripheral blood, taken on day 0 of AZD1222 vaccination. The rearrangement joins TRBV28 to TRBJ1-5; 9 nucleotides agree with TRBD1. The CDR3 loop is CASVPTGTGYQPQHF. For the CDR3, the DNA is TGTGCCAGCGTCCCCACGGGGACAGGGTACCAGCCCCAGCATTTT.